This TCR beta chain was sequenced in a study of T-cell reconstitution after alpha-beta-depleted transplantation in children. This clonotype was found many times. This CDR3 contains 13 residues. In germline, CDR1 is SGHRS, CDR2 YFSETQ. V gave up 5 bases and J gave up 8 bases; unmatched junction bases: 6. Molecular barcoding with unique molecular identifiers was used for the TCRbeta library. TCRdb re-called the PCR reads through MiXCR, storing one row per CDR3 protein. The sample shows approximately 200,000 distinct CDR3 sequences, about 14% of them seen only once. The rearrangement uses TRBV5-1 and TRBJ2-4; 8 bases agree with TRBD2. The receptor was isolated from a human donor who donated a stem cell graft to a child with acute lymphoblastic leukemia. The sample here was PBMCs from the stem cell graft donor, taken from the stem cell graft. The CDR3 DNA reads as TGCGCCAGCAGTTCGACTAGCGAAGACATTCAGTACTTC. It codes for CASSSTSEDIQYF.